The following is a T cell receptor (beta chain) sequence with its context. This record belongs to a study of T cell responses to AZD1222 COVID-19 vaccine. Measured with immunoSEQ multiplex PCR; TCRdb has only the in-frame clones, and not every one. The sample holds 30,000 to 35,000 clones, 85% to 90% seen once. CDR3 length equals 12 residues. Germline CDR1 reads SEHNR; CDR2 reads FQNEAQ (reference sequence). With 6 bases removed from V and 0 bases from J, the gap between germline ends came to 5 bases. The chain recombines TRBV7-9 with TRBJ1-1; D remains unclear. The sequencing used peripheral blood, collected 28 days after the second AZD1222 dose. The clonotype originates from an adult who received the AZD1222 COVID-19 vaccine. The DNA for the CDR3 is TGTGCCAGCAGGTTGATGAACACTGAAGCTTTCTTT. Its protein is CASRLMNTEAFF.